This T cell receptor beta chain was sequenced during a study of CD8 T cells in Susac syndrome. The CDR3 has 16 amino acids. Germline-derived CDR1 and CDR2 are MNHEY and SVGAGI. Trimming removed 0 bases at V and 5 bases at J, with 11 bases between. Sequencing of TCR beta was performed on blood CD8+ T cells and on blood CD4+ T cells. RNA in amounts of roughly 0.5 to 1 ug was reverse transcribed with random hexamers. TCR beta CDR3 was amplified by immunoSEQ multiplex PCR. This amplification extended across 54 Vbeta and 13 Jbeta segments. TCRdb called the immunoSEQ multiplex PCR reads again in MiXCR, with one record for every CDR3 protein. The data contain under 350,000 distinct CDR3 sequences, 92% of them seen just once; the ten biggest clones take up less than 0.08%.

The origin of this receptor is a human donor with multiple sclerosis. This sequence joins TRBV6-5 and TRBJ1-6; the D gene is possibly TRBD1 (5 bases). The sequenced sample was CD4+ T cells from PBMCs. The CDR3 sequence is CASSYSETANNSPLHF. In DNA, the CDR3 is TGTGCCAGCAGTTACTCTGAGACAGCTAATAATTCACCCCTCCACTTT.